This TCR beta chain comes out of a study of shared clonotypes between healthy human individuals. Turning to this clone: No antigen is known for it.

Study-wide points: Limited genetic and exposure-history diversity came from having few donors.

Only in-frame clones appear in the TCRdb table, and some are missing; sequencing was by immunoSEQ multiplex PCR. The table has roughly 2.1 million clones, 85% to 95% seen once; the top ten hold about 1.8%. As defined, naive CD8 cells were CD45RO-negative and positively selected for CCR7, with terminally differentiated effector memory CD45RA+ cells excluded. The sequenced material came from naive CD8+ T cells from PBMCs. This receptor was identified in a man between 18 and 35 years old in good health. Some clones in this sample may be carry-over from other donors' samples.

The CDR3 DNA sequence: TGTGCCAGCGGGGGGGGCAGGGAAAAATTCTTC. This sequence encodes CASGGGREKFF. This chain uses TRBV25-1 with TRBJ2-1; weak D call: TRBD2 (7 bases). CDR3 length: 11 amino acids. Looked up from germline, CDR1 is MGHDK and CDR2 is SYGVNS. Trimming stripped 8 bases from V and 16 bases from J, with 18 bases between.